The T cell receptor (beta chain) under discussion was sequenced for a study of T-cell memory formation after mild COVID-19. Points from the study as a whole: The second-wave clones peaking on day 37 were not confirmed as SARS-CoV-2-specific. Researchers report contracting CD4+ clones mostly in CM and EM, with CD8+ clones in EMRA. Day 15 to 85 contracting clones showed balanced CD4/CD8; day 15 to 37 expanders favored CD4+.

Regarding this clonotype: What it binds is unknown.

Amplification by 5'RACE using constant-segment primers produced TCR alpha and TCR beta cDNA libraries that carried sample barcodes and UMIs. TCRdb reprocessed the 5' RACE reads via MiXCR and lists one record per CDR3 protein. The sample consists of about 130,000 distinct CDR3 sequences, 5% to 6.5% of them appearing once. Material: PBMCs or a T cell subset sorted from them (not recorded which). The receptor's source is an adult woman who had mild COVID-19 (a few samples of this study predate the infection). Cell type and time point are not known.

The CDR3 DNA reads TGTGCCTGGAGTGTACCGAACACTGAAGCTTTCTTT. Translated, it gives CAWSVPNTEAFF. The rearrangement uses TRBV30 and TRBJ1-1; no clear D. Germline V gene lookup returns CDR1 GTSNPN and CDR2 SVGIG (reference sequence). The CDR3 length is 12 residues. V lost 0 bases to trimming and J lost 1 base, with 3 bases between them.